This T cell receptor (beta chain) appears in the sequencing data of a study of early T cells in non-severe SARS-CoV-2 infection. The overall study: Sequenced material consisted of bulk RNA (from unsorted whole blood), and chains were unpaired.

This clonotype showed up just a few times. TCRdb used MiXCR to reprocess the 5' RACE reads, holding one entry per CDR3 protein. This sample has approximately 62,000 distinct CDR3 sequences, with around 13% found just once. This TCR derives from an adult who was a healthcare worker with PCR-confirmed SARS-CoV-2 infection or an uninfected control (not recorded which). Material: whole blood.

The chain's CDR3 is CSGMNGGHYNEQFF. In DNA, the CDR3 is TGCAGCGGAATGAACGGGGGGCACTACAATGAGCAGTTCTTC. The chain uses TRBV29-1 and TRBJ2-1, with TRBD2 as a possible D gene (7 bases). With 7 bases removed from V and 3 bases from J, the gap between germline ends came to 16 bases. The CDR3 covers 14 residues. CDR1 is SQVTM and CDR2 is ANQGSEA in the germline V gene.